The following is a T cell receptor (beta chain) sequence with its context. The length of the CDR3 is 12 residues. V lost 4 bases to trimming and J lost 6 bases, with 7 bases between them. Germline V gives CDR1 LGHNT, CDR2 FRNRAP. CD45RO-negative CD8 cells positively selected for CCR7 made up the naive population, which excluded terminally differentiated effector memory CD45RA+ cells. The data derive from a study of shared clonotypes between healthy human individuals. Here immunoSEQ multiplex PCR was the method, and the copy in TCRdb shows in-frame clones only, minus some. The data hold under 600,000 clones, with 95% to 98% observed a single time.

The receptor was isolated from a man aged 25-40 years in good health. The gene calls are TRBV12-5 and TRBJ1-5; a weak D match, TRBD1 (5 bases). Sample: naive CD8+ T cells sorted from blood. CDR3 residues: CASGWGGQPQHF. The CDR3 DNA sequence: TGTGCTAGTGGTTGGGGGGGTCAGCCCCAGCATTTT.